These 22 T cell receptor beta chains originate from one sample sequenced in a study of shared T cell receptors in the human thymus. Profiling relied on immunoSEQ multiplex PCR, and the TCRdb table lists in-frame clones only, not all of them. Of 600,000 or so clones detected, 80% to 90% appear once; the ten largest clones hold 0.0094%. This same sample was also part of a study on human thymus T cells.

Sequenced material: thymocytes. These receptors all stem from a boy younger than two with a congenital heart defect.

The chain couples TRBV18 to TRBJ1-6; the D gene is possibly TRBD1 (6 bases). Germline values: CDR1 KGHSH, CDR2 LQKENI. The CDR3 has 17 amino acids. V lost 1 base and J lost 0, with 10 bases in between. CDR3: CASSPRDTSSYNSPLHF. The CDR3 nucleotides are TGTGCCAGCTCACCACGGGACACGAGCTCCTATAATTCACCCCTCCACTTT.

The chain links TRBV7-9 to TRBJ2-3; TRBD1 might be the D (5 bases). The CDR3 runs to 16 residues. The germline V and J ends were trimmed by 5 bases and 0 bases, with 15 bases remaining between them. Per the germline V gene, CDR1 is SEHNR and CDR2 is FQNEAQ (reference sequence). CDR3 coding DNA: TGTGCCAGCAGCCACCCACGACAGCCTAGCACAGATACGCAGTATTTT. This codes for CASSHPRQPSTDTQYF.

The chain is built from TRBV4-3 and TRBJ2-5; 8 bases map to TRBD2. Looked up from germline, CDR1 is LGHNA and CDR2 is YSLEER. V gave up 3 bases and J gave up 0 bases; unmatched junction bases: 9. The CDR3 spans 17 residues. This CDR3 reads CASSQGVQRGNQETQYF. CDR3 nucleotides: TGCGCCAGCAGCCAGGGGGTCCAGCGGGGGAACCAAGAGACCCAGTACTTC.

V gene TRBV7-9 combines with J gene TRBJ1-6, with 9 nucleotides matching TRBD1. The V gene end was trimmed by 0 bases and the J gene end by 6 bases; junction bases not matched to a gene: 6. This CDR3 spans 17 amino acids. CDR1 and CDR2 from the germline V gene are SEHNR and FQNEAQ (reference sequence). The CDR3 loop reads CASSLALGGQGNSPLHF. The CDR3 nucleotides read TGTGCCAGCAGCTTAGCTCTGGGGGGACAGGGTAATTCACCCCTCCACTTT.

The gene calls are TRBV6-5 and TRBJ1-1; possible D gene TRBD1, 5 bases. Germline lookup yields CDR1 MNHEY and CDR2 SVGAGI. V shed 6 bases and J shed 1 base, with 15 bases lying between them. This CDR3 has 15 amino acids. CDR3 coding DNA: TGTGCCAGCAGAATAAAACAGGATTCGAACACTGAAGCTTTCTTT. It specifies CASRIKQDSNTEAFF.

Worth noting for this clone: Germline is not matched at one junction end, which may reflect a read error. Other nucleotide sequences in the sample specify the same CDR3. The CDR3 loop is CASSPEVGSSYNSPLHF. The DNA of the CDR3 is TGTGCCAGCTCCCCTGAGGTAGGGAGCTCCTATAATTCCCCCCTCCACTTT. The chain combines TRBV2 with TRBJ1-6; D uncertain. The V gene's germline CDR1 is SNHLY and CDR2 FYNNEI. The CDR3 length is 17 residues.

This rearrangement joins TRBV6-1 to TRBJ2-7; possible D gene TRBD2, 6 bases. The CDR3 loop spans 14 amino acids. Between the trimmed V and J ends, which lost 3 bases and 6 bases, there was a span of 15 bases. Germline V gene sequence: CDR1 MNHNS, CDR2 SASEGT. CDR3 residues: CASSEDGSRFEQYF. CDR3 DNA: TGTGCCAGCAGTGAGGACGGGAGCCGGTTCGAGCAGTACTTC.

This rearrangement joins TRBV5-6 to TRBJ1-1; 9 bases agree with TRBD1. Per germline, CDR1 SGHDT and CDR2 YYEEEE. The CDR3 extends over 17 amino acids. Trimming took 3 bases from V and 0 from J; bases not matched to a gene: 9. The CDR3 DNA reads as TGTGCCAGCAGCTCCTTTTCCGGACAGGGGTTGAACACTGAAGCTTTCTTT. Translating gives CASSSFSGQGLNTEAFF.

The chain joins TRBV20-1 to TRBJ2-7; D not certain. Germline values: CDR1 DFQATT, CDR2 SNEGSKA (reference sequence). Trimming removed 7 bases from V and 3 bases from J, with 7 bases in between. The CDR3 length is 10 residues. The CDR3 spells CSGRLYEQYF. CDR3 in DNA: TGCAGTGGCCGACTCTACGAGCAGTACTTC.

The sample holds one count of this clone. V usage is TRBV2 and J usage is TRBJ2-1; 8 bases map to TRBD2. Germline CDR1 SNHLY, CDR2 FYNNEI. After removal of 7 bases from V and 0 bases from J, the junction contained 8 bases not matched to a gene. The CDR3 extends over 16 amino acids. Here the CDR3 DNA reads TGTGCCAGCAACCCGGGGGGGGTCCCCTCCTACAATGAGCAGTTCTTC. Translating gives CASNPGGVPSYNEQFF.

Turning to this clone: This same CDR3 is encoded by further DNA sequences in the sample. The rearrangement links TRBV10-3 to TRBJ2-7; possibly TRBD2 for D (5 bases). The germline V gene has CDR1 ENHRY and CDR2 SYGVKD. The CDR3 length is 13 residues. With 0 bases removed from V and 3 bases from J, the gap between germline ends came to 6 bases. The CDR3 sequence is CAISESRDYEQYF. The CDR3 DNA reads TGTGCCATCAGTGAGTCGAGGGACTACGAGCAGTACTTC.

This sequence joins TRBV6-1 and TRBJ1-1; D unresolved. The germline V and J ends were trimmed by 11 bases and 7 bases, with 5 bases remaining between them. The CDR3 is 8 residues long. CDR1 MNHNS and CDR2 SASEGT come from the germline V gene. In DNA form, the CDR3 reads TGTGCCGTAAATGAAGCTTTCTTT. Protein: CAVNEAFF.

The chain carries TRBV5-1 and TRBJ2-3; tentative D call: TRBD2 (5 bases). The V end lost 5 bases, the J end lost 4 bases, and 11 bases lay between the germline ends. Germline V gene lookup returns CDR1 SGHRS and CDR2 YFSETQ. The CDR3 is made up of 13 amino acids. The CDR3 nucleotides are TGCGCCAGCAGTCTTGAGGGCGCAGATACGCAGTATTTT. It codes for CASSLEGADTQYF.

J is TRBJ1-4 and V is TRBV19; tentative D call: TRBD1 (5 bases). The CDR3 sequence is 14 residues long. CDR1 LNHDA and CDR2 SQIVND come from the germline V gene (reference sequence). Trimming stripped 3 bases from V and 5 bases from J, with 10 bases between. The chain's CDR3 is CASSIARANEKLFF. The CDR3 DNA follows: TGTGCCAGTAGTATCGCCAGGGCCAATGAAAAACTGTTTTTT.

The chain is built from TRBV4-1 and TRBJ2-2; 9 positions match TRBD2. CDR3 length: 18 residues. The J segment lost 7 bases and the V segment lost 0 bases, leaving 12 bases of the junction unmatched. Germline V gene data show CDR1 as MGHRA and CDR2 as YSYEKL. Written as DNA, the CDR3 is TGCGCCAGCAGCCAAGAGAGACAGGGACTAGCTCTTGTCGGGGAGCTGTTTTTT. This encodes CASSQERQGLALVGELFF.

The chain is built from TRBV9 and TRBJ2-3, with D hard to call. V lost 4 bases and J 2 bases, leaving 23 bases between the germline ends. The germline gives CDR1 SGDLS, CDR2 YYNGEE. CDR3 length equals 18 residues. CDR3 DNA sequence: TGTGCCAGCAGCCCCCAAAAACCGCCTCGCGGAAACACAGATACGCAGTATTTT. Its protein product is CASSPQKPPRGNTDTQYF.

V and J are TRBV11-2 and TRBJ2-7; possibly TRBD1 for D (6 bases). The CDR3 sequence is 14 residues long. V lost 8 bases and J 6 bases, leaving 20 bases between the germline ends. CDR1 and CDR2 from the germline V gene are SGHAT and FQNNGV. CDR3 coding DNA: TGTGCCAGCGAGGGGGTAGGGGACCTGACCGAGCAGTACTTC. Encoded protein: CASEGVGDLTEQYF.

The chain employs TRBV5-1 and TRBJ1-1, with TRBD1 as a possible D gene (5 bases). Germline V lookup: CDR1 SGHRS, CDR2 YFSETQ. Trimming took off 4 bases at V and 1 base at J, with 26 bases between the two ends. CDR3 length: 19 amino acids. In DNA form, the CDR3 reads TGCGCCAGCAGCCCCCCCCGGCGGGGTGTTAGGGGTGCGAACACTGAAGCTTTCTTT. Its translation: CASSPPRRGVRGANTEAFF.

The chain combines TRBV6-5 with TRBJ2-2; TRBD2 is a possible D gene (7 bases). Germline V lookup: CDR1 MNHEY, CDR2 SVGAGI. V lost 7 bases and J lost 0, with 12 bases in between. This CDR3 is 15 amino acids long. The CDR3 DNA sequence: TGTGCCAGCAAGGAGGGGGGGGCGAACACCGGGGAGCTGTTTTTT. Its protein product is CASKEGGANTGELFF.

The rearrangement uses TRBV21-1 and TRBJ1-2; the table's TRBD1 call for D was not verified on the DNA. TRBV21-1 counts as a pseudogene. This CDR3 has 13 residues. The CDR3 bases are TGTGCCAGCAGCAATTGGACACCATATGGCTACACCTTC. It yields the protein CASSNWTPYGYTF.

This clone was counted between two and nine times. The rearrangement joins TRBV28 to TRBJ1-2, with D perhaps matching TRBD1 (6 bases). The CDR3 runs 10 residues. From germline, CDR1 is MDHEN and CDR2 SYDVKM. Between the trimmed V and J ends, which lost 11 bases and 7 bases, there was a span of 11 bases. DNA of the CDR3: TGTGCCGTCGTAGGGGGTGGCTACACCTTC. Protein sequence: CAVVGGGYTF.

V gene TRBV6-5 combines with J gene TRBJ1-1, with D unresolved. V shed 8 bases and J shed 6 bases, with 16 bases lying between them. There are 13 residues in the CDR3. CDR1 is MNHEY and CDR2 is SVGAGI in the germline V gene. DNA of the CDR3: TGTGCCAGCTCCTACGGCAGGCTCGCTGAAGCTTTCTTT. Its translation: CASSYGRLAEAFF.